This TCR beta chain was recovered during a study of vaccination and CD4 T cells after COVID-19. About the research overall: Timing of post-vaccine sample collection was a median around 72 days after dose two, with a range of 14 to 241. Overlapping spike peptides of SARS-CoV-2, HCoV-NL63, HCoV-OC43 and HCoV-229E stimulated the cells.

The treatment here: roughly 10-day PBMC culture with coronavirus spike peptide pools or control peptides (ViraFEST assay). Collection of the unexposed donor's CD4+ T cells took place before the COVID-19 pandemic (2011-2018). The CDR3 consists of 13 residues. V was cut by 2 bases and J by 9 bases, with 14 bases left in between. Germline V gene data show CDR1 as MNHEY and CDR2 as SVGAGI. Concerning this clonotype itself: The antigen remains unidentified.

Cultured CD4+ T cell DNA was sequenced using the Oncomine TCR Beta short-read assay. TCRdb re-analysed the PCR reads in MiXCR, keeping a single row per CDR3 protein. The sample carries roughly 8,000 distinct CDR3 sequences, approximately 53% recorded once. Sequences were obtained from CD4+ T cells from blood, cultured in vitro. The chain employs TRBV6-5 and TRBJ2-7, with D possibly being TRBD2 (7 bases). The clonotype was recovered from a human donor in good health. CDR3 coding DNA: TGTGCCAGCAGTTACCTCCGGGGGGCCGGGCAGTACTTC. Its translation is CASSYLRGAGQYF.